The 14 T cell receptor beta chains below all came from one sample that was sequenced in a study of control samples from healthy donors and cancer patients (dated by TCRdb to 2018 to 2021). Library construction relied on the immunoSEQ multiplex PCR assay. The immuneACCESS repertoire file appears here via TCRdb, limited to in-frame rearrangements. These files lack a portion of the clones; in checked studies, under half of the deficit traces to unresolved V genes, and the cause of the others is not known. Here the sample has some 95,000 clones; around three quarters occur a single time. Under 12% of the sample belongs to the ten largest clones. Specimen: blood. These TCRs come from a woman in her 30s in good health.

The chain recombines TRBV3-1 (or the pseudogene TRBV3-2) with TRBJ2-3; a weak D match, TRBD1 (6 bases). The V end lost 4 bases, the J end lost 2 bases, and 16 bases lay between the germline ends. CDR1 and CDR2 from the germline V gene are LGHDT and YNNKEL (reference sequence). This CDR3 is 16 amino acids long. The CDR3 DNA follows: TGTGCCAGCAGCCTCACACCTGGGGGCCCCACAGATACGCAGTATTTT. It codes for CASSLTPGGPTDTQYF.

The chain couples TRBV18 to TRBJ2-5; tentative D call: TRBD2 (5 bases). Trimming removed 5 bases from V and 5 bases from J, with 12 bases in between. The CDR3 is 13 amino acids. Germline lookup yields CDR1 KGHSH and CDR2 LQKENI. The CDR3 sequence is CASSRDLAETQYF. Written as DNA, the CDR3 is TGTGCCAGCTCAAGGGATCTAGCCGAGACCCAGTACTTC.

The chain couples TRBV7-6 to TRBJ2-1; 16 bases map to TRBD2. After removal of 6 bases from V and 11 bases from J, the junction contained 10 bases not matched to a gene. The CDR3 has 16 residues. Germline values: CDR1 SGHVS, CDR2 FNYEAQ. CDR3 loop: CASSPLGTSGGAKQFF. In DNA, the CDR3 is TGTGCCAGCAGTCCTCTTGGGACTAGCGGGGGGGCTAAGCAGTTCTTC.

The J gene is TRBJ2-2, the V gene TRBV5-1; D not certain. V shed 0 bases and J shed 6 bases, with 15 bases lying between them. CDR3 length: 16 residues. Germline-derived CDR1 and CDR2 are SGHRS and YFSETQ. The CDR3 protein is CASSLGVVGRAGELFF. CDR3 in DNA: TGCGCCAGCAGCTTGGGTGTTGTTGGAAGGGCCGGGGAGCTGTTTTTT.

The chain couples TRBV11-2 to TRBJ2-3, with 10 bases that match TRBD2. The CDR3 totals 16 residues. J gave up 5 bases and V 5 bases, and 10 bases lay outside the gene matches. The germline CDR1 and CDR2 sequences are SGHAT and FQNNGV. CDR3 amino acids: CASSLGSGGVEDTQYF. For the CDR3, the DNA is TGTGCCAGCAGCCTAGGAAGCGGGGGGGTCGAAGATACGCAGTATTTT.

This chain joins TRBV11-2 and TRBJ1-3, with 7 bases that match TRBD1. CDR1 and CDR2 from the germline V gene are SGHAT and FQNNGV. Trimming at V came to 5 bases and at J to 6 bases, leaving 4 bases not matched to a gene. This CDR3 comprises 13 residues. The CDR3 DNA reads TGTGCCAGCAGCGCCCAGGGGGTAAACACCATATATTTT. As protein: CASSAQGVNTIYF. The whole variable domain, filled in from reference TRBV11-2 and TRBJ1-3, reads EAGVAQSPRYKIIEKRQSVAFWCNPISGHATLYWYQQILGQGPKLLIQFQNNGVVDDSQLPKDRFSAERLKGVDSTLKIQPAKLEDSAVYLCASSAQGVNTIYFGEGSWLTVV.

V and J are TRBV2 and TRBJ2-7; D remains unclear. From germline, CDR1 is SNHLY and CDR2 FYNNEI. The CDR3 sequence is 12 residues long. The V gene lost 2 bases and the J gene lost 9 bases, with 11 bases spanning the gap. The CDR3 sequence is CASSETRVGQYF. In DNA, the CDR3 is TGTGCCAGCAGTGAAACCCGGGTTGGGCAGTACTTC.

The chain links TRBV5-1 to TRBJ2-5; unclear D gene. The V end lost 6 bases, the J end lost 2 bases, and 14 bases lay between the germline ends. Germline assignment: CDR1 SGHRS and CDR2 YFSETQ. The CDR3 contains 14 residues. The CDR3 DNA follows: TGCGCCAGCAAGGAAAGAGGTGGACAAGAGACCCAGTACTTC. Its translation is CASKERGGQETQYF.

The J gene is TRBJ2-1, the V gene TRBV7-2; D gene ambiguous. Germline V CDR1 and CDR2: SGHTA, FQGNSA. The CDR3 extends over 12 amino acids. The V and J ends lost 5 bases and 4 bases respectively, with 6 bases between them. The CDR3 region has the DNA TGTGCCAGCAGCCCAAGATACAATGAGCAGTTCTTC. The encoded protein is CASSPRYNEQFF.

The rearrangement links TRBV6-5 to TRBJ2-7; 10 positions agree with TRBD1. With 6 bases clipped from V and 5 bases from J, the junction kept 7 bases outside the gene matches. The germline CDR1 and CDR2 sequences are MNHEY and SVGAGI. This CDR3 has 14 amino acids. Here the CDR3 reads CASSHGQGGNEQYF. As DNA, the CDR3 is TGTGCCAGCAGCCACGGACAGGGGGGGAACGAGCAGTACTTC.

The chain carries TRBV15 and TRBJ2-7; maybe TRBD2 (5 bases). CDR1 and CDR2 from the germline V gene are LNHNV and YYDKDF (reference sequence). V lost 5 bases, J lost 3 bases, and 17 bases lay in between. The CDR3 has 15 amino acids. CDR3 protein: CATSLPSGGYYEQYF. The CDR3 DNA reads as TGTGCCACCAGCTTACCATCCGGAGGATACTACGAGCAGTACTTC. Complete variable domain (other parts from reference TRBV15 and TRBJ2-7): DAMVIQNPRYQVTQFGKPVTLSCSQTLNHNVMYWYQQKSSQAPKLLFHYYDKDFNNEADTPDNFQSRRPNTSFCFLDIRSPGLGDTAMYLCATSLPSGGYYEQYFGPGTRLTVT.

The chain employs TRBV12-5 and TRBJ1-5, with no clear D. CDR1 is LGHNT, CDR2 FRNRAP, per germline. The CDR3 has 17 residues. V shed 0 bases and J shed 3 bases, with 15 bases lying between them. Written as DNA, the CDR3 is TGTGCTAGTGGTTTGGTACACTTAGTAGCGATCAATCAGCCCCAGCATTTT. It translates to CASGLVHLVAINQPQHF.

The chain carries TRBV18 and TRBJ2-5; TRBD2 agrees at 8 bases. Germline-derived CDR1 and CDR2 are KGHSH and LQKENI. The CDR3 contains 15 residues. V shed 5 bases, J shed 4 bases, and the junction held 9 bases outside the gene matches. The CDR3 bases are TGTGCCAGCTCAACTCCCGCGGGGGGTGGAGAGACCCAGTACTTC. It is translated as CASSTPAGGGETQYF. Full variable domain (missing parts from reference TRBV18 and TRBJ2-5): NAGVMQNPRHLVRRRGQEARLRCSPMKGHSHVYWYRQLPEEGLKFMVYLQKENIIDESGMPKERFSAEFPKEGPSILRIQQVVRGDSAAYFCASSTPAGGGETQYFGPGTRLLVL.

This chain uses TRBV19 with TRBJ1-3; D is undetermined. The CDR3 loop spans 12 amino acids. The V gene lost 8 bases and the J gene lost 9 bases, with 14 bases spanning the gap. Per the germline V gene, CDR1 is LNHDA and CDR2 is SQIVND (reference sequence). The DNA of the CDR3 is TGTGCCAGTTGTTTGCCAGGAGGCACCATATATTTT. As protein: CASCLPGGTIYF.